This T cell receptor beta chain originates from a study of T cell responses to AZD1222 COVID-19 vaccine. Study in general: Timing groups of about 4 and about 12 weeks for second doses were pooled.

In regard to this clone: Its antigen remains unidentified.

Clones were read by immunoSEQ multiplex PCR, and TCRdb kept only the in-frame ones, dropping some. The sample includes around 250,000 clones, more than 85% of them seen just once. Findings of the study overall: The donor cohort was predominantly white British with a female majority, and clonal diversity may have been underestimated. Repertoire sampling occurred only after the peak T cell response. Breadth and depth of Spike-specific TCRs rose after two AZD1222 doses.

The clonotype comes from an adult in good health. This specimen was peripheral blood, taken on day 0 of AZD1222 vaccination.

CDR3 nucleotide sequence: TGTGCCAGCAGCTTAAGGGGATTAGCGGCATACAATGAGCAGTTCTTC. Protein sequence: CASSLRGLAAYNEQFF. This chain connects TRBV7-2 to TRBJ2-1; maybe TRBD2 (6 bases). V lost 2 bases, J lost 4 bases, and 15 bases lay in between. CDR1 SGHTA and CDR2 FQGNSA come from the germline V gene. The CDR3 contains 16 residues.